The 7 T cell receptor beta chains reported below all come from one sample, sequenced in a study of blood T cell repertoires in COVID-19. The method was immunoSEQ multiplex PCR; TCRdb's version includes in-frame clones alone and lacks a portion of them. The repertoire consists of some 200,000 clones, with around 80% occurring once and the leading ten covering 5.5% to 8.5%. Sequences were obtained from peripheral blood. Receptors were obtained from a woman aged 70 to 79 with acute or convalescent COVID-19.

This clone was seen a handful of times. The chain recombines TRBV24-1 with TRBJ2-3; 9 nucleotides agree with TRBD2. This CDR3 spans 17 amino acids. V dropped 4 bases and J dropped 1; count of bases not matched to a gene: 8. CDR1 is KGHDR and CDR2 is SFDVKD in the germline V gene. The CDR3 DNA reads TGTGCCACCAGTGACTACTTGACTAGCGGCCGCACAGATACGCAGTATTTT. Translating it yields CATSDYLTSGRTDTQYF.

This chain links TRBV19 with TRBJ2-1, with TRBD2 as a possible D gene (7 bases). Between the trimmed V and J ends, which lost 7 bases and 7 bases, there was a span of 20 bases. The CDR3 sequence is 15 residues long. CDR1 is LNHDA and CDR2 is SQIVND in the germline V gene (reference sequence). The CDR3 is CASNQPGGLVNEQFF. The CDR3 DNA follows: TGTGCCAGTAACCAACCGGGGGGCCTAGTGAATGAGCAGTTCTTC.

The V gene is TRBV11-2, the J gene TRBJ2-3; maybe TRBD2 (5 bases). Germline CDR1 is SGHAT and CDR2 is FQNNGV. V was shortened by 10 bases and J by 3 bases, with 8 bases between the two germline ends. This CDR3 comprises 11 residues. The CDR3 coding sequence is TGTGCCACCGAGGGTACAGATACGCAGTATTTT. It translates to CATEGTDTQYF.

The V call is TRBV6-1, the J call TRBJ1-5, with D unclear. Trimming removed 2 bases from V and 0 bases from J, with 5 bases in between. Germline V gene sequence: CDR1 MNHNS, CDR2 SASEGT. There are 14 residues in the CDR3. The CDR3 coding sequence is TGTGCCAGCAGTGAACAGTATAGCAATCAGCCCCAGCATTTT. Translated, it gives CASSEQYSNQPQHF.

The CDR3 DNA is TGCGCCAGCAGTAAGGACAGGGGAGTAAACATTCAGTACTTC. Amino acid sequence: CASSKDRGVNIQYF. The genes are TRBV10-1 and TRBJ2-4, with 9 bases matching TRBD1. Germline values: CDR1 WNHNN, CDR2 SYGVQD (reference sequence). The CDR3 contains 14 residues. Trimming took 5 bases from V and 6 from J; bases not matched to a gene: 5.

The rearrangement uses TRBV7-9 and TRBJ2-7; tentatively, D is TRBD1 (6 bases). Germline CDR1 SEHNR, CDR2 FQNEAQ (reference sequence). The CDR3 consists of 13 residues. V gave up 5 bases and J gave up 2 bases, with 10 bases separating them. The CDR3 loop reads CASSRDTTYEQYF. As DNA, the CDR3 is TGTGCCAGCAGCCGGGACACCACCTACGAGCAGTACTTC.

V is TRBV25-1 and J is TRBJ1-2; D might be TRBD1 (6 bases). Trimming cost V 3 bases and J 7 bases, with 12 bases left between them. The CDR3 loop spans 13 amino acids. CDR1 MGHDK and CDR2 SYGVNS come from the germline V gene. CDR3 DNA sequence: TGTGCCAGCAGTGACATCGGGACATCTGGCTACACCTTC. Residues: CASSDIGTSGYTF.